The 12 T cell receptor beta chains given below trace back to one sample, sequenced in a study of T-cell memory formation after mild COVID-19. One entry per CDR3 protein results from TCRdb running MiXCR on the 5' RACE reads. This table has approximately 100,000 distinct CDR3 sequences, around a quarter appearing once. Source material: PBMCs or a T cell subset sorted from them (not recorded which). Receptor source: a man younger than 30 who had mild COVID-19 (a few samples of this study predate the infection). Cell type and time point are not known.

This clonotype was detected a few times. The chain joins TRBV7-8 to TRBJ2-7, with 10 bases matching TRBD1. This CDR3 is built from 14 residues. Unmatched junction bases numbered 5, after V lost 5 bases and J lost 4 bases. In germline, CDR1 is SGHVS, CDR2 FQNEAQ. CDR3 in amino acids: CASSLGDRGYEQYV. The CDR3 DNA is TGTGCCAGCAGCCTAGGGGACAGGGGTTACGAGCAGTACGTC.

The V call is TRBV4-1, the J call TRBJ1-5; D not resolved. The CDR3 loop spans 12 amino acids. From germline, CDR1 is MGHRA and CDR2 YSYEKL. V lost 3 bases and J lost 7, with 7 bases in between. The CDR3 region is CASSQSGQPQHF. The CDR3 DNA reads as TGCGCCAGCAGCCAGTCGGGCCAGCCCCAGCATTTT.

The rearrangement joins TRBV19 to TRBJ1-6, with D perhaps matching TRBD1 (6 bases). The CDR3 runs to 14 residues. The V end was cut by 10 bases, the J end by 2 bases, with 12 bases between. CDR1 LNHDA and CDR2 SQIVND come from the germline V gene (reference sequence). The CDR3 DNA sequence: TGTGCCACCACCGGGGGCCCCTATAATTCACCCCTCCACTTT. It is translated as CATTGGPYNSPLHF.

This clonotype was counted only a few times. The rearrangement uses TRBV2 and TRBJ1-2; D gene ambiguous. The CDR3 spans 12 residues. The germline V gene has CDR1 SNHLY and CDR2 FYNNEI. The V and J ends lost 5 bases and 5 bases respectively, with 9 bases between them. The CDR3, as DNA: TGTGCCAGCAGTACCCAAATGTATGGCTACACCTTC. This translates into CASSTQMYGYTF.

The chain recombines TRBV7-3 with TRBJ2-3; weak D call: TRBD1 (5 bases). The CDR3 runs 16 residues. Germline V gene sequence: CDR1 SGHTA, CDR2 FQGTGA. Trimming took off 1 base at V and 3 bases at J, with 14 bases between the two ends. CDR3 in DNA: TGTGCCAGCAGCTTAATACACGTAGACAGAACAGATACGCAGTATTTT. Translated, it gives CASSLIHVDRTDTQYF.

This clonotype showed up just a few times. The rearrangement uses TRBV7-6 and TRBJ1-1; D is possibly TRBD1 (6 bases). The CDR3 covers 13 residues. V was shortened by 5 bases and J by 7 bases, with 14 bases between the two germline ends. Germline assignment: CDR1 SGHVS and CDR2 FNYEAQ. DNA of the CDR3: TGTGCCAGCAGCCCCCCGGACAGAGATGAAGCTTTCTTT. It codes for CASSPPDRDEAFF.

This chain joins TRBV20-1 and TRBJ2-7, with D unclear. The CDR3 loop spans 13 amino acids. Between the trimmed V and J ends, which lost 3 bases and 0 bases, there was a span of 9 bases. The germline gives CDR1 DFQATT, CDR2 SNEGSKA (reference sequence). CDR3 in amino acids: CSASSLSSYEQYF. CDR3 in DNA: TGCAGTGCTAGCAGCCTGAGCTCCTACGAGCAGTACTTC.

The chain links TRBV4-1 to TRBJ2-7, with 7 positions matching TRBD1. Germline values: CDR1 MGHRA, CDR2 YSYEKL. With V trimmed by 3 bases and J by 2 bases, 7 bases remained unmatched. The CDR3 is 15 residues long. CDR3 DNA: TGCGCCAGCAGCCATAAGACGGGACAGCCCTACGAGCAGTACTTC. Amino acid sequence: CASSHKTGQPYEQYF.

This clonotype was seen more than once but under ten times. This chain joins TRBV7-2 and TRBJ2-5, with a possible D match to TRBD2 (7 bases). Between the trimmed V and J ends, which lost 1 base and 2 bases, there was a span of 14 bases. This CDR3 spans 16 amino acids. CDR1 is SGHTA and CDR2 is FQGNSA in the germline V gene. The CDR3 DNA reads TGTGCCAGCAGCTTAGTGGCGGGGGCGATTCAAGAGACCCAGTACTTC. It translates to CASSLVAGAIQETQYF.

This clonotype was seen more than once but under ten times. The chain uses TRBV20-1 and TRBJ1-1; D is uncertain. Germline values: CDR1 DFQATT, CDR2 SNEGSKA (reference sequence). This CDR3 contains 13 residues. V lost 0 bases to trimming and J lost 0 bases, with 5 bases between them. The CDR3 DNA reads TGCAGTGCTAGAGACAGGATGAACACTGAAGCTTTCTTT. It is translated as CSARDRMNTEAFF.

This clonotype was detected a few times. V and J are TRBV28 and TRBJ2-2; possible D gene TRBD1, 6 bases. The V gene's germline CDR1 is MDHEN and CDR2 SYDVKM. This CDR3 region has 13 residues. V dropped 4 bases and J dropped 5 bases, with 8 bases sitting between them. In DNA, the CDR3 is TGTGCCAGCAGTTCCAGGGGTACCGGGGAGCTGTTTTTT. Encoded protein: CASSSRGTGELFF.

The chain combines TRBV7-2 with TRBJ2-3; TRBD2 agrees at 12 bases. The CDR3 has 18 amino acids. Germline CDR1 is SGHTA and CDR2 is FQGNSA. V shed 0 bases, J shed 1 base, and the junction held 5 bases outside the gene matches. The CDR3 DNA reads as TGTGCCAGCAGCTTAGCGCCCCTAGCGGGAGGGCGCACAGATACGCAGTATTTT. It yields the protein CASSLAPLAGGRTDTQYF.